This T cell receptor (beta chain) comes out of a study of cytomegalovirus exposure and HLA in healthy donors. Study-wide findings and caveats: Equally common other TCR beta chains were less clonally expanded than HLA-associated ones, a later analysis found.

CDR3 length: 13 residues. Germline V CDR1 and CDR2: WNHNN, SYGVQD (reference sequence). The V and J ends lost 6 bases and 2 bases, in that order; junction bases with no gene match: 3. The PCR contained 60 Vbeta and 13 Jbeta primers. Data came from immunoSEQ multiplex PCR; TCRdb stores just in-frame clones and leaves some out. The data show 150,000 or so clones, 77% seen once. This clone was found once. No antigen is known for it. The clonotype was recovered from a woman in her 30s in good health and CMV-seronegative. The gene calls are TRBV10-1 and TRBJ2-7, with 8 nucleotides matching TRBD1. The material sequenced was PBMCs. CDR3 region: CASRGDRTYEQYF. The CDR3 DNA reads as TGCGCCAGCAGGGGGGACAGGACCTACGAGCAGTACTTC.